The 29 T cell receptor beta chains below come from one sample, sequenced in a study of post-analysis software for immune sequencing data (dated by TCRdb to about 2015). Results and caveats for the whole study, not just this receptor: A handful of TRBV segments, including TRBV5-6, TRBV5-1 and TRBV20-1, were significantly more frequent in patients than controls.

Antigens of these TCRs are unknown. The library relied on PCR. The listed sequencing device is Illumina HiSeq 2500. To reduce PCR and sequencing biases, unique molecular identifiers were incorporated into the TCR beta cDNA libraries. TCRdb redid the processing of the public reads, applying fastp at Q25 and MiXCR, and retained in-frame beta chains. Rows matching on CDR3 protein sequence are summarized as one entry with the most common DNA and genes. This sample holds some 690,000 distinct CDR3 sequences; about 27% were observed only once. The ten largest clones add up to more than 0.55% of the sample. The specimen sequenced was blood. Receptors originate from a girl under 18 with multiple sclerosis.

V gene TRBV20-1 combines with J gene TRBJ1-1, with unresolved D. This CDR3 comprises 11 residues. The V gene's germline CDR1 is DFQATT and CDR2 SNEGSKA (reference sequence). Trimming took 1 base from V and 10 from J, leaving 10 bases between them. As DNA, the CDR3 is TGCAGTGCTAGAGGGGGAAAACTAGCTTTCTTT. Residues: CSARGGKLAFF.

This clonotype was detected only a few times. The chain uses TRBV2 and TRBJ1-4; 7 nucleotides line up with TRBD1. The CDR3 is 16 residues long. The germline gives CDR1 SNHLY, CDR2 FYNNEI. After removal of 6 bases from V and 6 bases from J, the junction contained 13 bases not matched to a gene. CDR3 sequence: CASRDRNAGGDEKLFF. The CDR3 nucleotides are TGTGCCAGCAGGGACAGAAATGCAGGGGGAGATGAAAAACTGTTTTTT.

On this clonotype itself: This may stem from a read error, because a much larger clone lies one nucleotide away. This chain connects TRBV6-6 to TRBJ2-7; TRBD1 or TRBD2 may be the D gene (5 bases each). Germline assignment: CDR1 MNHNY and CDR2 SVGAGI (reference sequence). Trimming pared 2 bases from V and 6 bases from J, leaving 8 bases between. The CDR3 extends over 12 amino acids. CDR3 loop: CASSYGAGEQYF. The DNA for the CDR3 is TGTGCCAGCAGTTACGGGGCGGGCGAGCAGTACTTC.

The chain joins TRBV6-2 or TRBV6-3 to TRBJ1-1; 8 positions agree with TRBD1. CDR1 is MNHEY and CDR2 is SVGEGT in the germline V gene. Losses at the gene ends were 7 bases for V and 5 bases for J; bases not matched to a gene: 9. The CDR3 length is 14 residues. Here the CDR3 reads CASKKTGERTEAFF. In nucleotides, the CDR3 is TGTGCCAGCAAGAAGACAGGGGAAAGGACTGAAGCTTTCTTT.

V and J are TRBV7-2 and TRBJ2-5; the D is unclear. The germline gives CDR1 SGHTA, CDR2 FQGNSA. The CDR3 loop spans 13 amino acids. Trimming took off 2 bases at V and 2 bases at J, with 6 bases between the two ends. The CDR3 nucleotides are TGTGCCAGCAGCTTATACAATCAAGAGACCCAGTACTTC. Translating gives CASSLYNQETQYF.

This clonotype was recorded many times. The rearrangement uses TRBV20-1 and TRBJ2-7; TRBD1 is a possible D gene (6 bases). Germline assignment: CDR1 DFQATT and CDR2 SNEGSKA (reference sequence). CDR3 size: 13 residues. Trimming left V 5 bases short and J 0 bases short, with 11 bases between. The CDR3 is CSAGGGNSYEQYF. CDR3 coding DNA: TGCAGTGCTGGGGGCGGTAACTCCTACGAGCAGTACTTC.

This clonotype was picked up a small number of times. CDR3 coding DNA: TGCAGTGCTAGCCAAAACTACGAGCAGTACTTC. This translates into CSASQNYEQYF. The genes are TRBV20-1 and TRBJ2-7; D remains unclear. The germline V gene has CDR1 DFQATT and CDR2 SNEGSKA (reference sequence). With 3 bases removed from V and 3 bases from J, the gap between germline ends came to 6 bases. This CDR3 has 11 amino acids.

As concerns this clonotype: This may arise from a read error, as a much more abundant clone is one base away. The rearrangement uses TRBV4-3 and TRBJ2-7, with D unresolved. Trimming removed 0 bases from V and 7 bases from J, with 16 bases in between. This CDR3 contains 15 residues. Germline V gene lookup returns CDR1 LGHNA and CDR2 YSLEER. CDR3 in DNA: TGCGCCAGCAGCCAAGAACGGCTCCCTTACCATGAGCAGTACTTC. This sequence encodes CASSQERLPYHEQYF.

On this clonotype itself: A much larger clonotype is one base distant, so this may be a read error. The V call is TRBV29-1, the J call TRBJ2-1; D remains ambiguous. Per germline, CDR1 SQVTM and CDR2 ANQGSEA. CDR3 length: 11 residues. For the CDR3, the DNA is TGCAGCGTTGGTCTACCAGATGAGCGGTTCTTC. Amino acid sequence: CSVGLPDERFF.

The V gene is TRBV20-1, the J gene TRBJ2-3; TRBD1 agrees at 8 bases. V lost 5 bases and J lost 4; bases outside the gene matches: 5. Germline lookup yields CDR1 DFQATT and CDR2 SNEGSKA (reference sequence). The CDR3 is 13 residues long. Here the CDR3 DNA reads TGCAGTGCTTTACAGGGGGAGGCAGATACGCAGTATTTT. Its translation is CSALQGEADTQYF.

This chain uses TRBV11-1 with TRBJ2-1; 8 bases line up with TRBD2. J gave up 0 bases and V 1 base, and 8 bases lay outside the gene matches. The CDR3 runs 18 residues. Germline CDR1 SGHAT, CDR2 FQDESV (reference sequence). This chain's CDR3 is CASSLGGSGDTSYNEQFF. The CDR3 DNA sequence: TGTGCCAGCAGCTTAGGTGGTAGCGGGGACACCTCCTACAATGAGCAGTTCTTC.

The J gene is TRBJ1-1, the V gene TRBV12-3 or TRBV12-4; D is perhaps TRBD1 (6 bases). V gave up 5 bases and J gave up 1 base, with 14 bases separating them. The CDR3 length is 15 residues. CDR3 region: CASSRNRVKNTEAFF. The CDR3 nucleotides are TGTGCCAGCAGTCGGAACAGGGTTAAGAACACTGAAGCTTTCTTT.

In this sample, this clonotype turned up a few times. V gene TRBV7-9 combines with J gene TRBJ2-7, with D maybe TRBD2 (5 bases). Per germline, CDR1 SEHNR and CDR2 FQNEAQ (reference sequence). V was trimmed by 1 base and J by 7 bases, leaving 17 bases between them. The CDR3 covers 15 residues. DNA for the CDR3: TGTGCCAGCAGCTTAGAAGGAAAACTCCCGGGGGAGCAGTACTTC. Protein product: CASSLEGKLPGEQYF.

This clonotype has more than one count but fewer than ten. V and J are TRBV20-1 and TRBJ2-3; 7 bases line up with TRBD1. In germline, CDR1 is DFQATT, CDR2 SNEGSKA (reference sequence). This CDR3 is 13 amino acids long. CDR3 DNA: TGCACCTCGCCAGGACAGGACACAGATACGCAGTATTTT. This sequence encodes CTSPGQDTDTQYF.

The chain employs TRBV20-1 and TRBJ2-4; tentatively, D is TRBD1 (8 bases). Trimming took off 7 bases at V and 10 bases at J, with 14 bases between the two ends. Per the germline V gene, CDR1 is DFQATT and CDR2 is SNEGSKA (reference sequence). The CDR3 contains 11 residues. CDR3 amino acids: CSVTGEGIQYF. The CDR3 DNA follows: TGCAGTGTGACAGGGGAGGGTATTCAGTACTTC.

In regard to this clonotype: An end of the junction differs from the germline gene, which may be a read error. The chain couples TRBV27 to TRBJ2-1; no clear D. The germline V gene has CDR1 MNHEY and CDR2 SMNVEV (reference sequence). The CDR3 sequence is 14 residues long. CDR3 loop: CVSSTLYSYNEQFF. Here the CDR3 DNA reads TGTGTCAGCAGCACGCTTTACTCCTACAATGAGCAGTTCTTC.

This chain joins TRBV6-5 and TRBJ2-7, with D maybe TRBD1 (6 bases). Matching the DNA end better, TRBJ2-4 makes the J call doubtful. CDR1 is MNHEY, CDR2 SVGAGI, per germline. The CDR3 runs 11 residues. This chain's CDR3 is CASARGNIQYF. The CDR3 region has the DNA TGTGCCAGCGCCAGGGGTAACATTCAGTACTTC.

The count of this clonotype is one. The V and J genes are TRBV9 and TRBJ2-7; D is undetermined. V gave up 3 bases and J gave up 5 bases, with 12 bases separating them. This CDR3 has 13 amino acids. Germline V gene sequence: CDR1 SGDLS, CDR2 YYNGEE. CDR3 sequence: CASSACERDEQYF. CDR3 DNA: TGTGCCAGCAGCGCCTGTGAACGTGACGAGCAGTACTTC.

The J gene is TRBJ2-3, the V gene TRBV11-2; D gene uncertain. This CDR3 region has 15 residues. In germline, CDR1 is SGHAT, CDR2 FQNNGV. Trimming cost V 3 bases and J 1 base, with 11 bases left between them. The CDR3: CASSFLGEGTDTQYF. The DNA for the CDR3 is TGTGCCAGCAGCTTCCTCGGAGAGGGCACAGATACGCAGTATTTT. The full variable domain, completed using reference TRBV11-2 and TRBJ2-3, is EAGVAQSPRYKIIEKRQSVAFWCNPISGHATLYWYQQILGQGPKLLIQFQNNGVVDDSQLPKDRFSAERLKGVDSTLKIQPAKLEDSAVYLCASSFLGEGTDTQYFGPGTRLTVL.

J is TRBJ2-5 and V is TRBV12-3 or TRBV12-4; 9 positions match TRBD2. This CDR3 comprises 15 residues. The V and J ends lost 3 bases and 3 bases, in that order; junction bases with no gene match: 5. CDR3 DNA: TGTGCCAGCAGTTTTGTGGCGGGAGGGGAAGAGACCCAGTACTTC. This gives the protein CASSFVAGGEETQYF.

Details on this clonotype: The germline gene is not matched at one end of the junction; a read error may be the cause. The V call is TRBV6-5, the J call TRBJ1-6; the match to TRBD1 covers 8 bases. The CDR3 contains 15 residues. The germline gives CDR1 MNHEY, CDR2 SVGAGI. The CDR3 protein is CVSSQTGVDNSPLHF. DNA of the CDR3: TGTGTCAGCAGTCAGACAGGGGTCGATAATTCACCCCTCCACTTT.

V usage is TRBV10-3 and J usage is TRBJ1-1; no clear D gene. CDR3 size: 12 residues. Trimming removed 8 bases from V and 1 base from J, with 8 bases in between. The germline CDR1 and CDR2 sequences are ENHRY and SYGVKD. In DNA, the CDR3 is TGTGCCATCGGACTTTCGAACACTGAAGCTTTCTTT. This codes for CAIGLSNTEAFF.

This chain uses TRBV7-2 with TRBJ1-6; D not resolved. V was cut by 4 bases and J by 5 bases, with 15 bases left in between. There are 16 residues in the CDR3. CDR1 is SGHTA, CDR2 FQGNSA, per germline. Here the CDR3 DNA reads TGTGCCAGCAGCTCTCCTAACGGGCGGGATAATTCACCCCTCCACTTT. It codes for CASSSPNGRDNSPLHF.

The chain combines TRBV7-2 with TRBJ2-2, with D tentatively TRBD2 (6 bases). V was cut by 7 bases and J by 5 bases, with 14 bases left in between. The CDR3 consists of 14 residues. The germline V gene encodes CDR1 SGHTA and CDR2 FQGNSA. This CDR3 reads CASNVGGRTGELFF. The CDR3 DNA sequence: TGTGCCAGCAACGTGGGGGGTCGGACCGGGGAGCTGTTTTTT.

The chain carries TRBV14 and TRBJ1-2, with D possibly TRBD1 on 6 matching bases. CDR3 length equals 14 residues. Between the trimmed V and J ends, which lost 4 bases and 0 bases, there was a span of 9 bases. The germline gives CDR1 SGHDN, CDR2 FVKESK. Here the CDR3 DNA reads TGTGCCAGCAGCCGTCGGACAGCTAACTATGGCTACACCTTC. This encodes CASSRRTANYGYTF.

Only a few counts were recorded for this clonotype. The chain has TRBV27 and TRBJ2-7, with D hard to call. This CDR3 comprises 15 residues. Germline assignment: CDR1 MNHEY and CDR2 SMNVEV (reference sequence). V lost 2 bases and J lost 5, with 16 bases in between. The CDR3 region is CASSLTRVLGDEQYF. CDR3 bases: TGTGCCAGCAGTTTAACCCGGGTCCTTGGAGACGAGCAGTACTTC.

Worth noting for this clonotype: One end of the junction is discordant with germline, which a read error may explain. The CDR3 spells CTSIRTSGSAYEQYF. DNA for the CDR3: TGTACCAGCATACGGACTAGCGGGAGTGCCTACGAGCAGTACTTC. The chain couples TRBV6-2 or TRBV6-3 to TRBJ2-7, with 13 positions matching TRBD2. The CDR3 totals 15 residues. The V gene's germline CDR1 is MNHEY and CDR2 SVGEGT.

The chain recombines TRBV6-1 with TRBJ2-3; TRBD1 aligns across 7 bases. The CDR3 has 14 amino acids. With 1 base clipped from V and 6 bases from J, the junction kept 4 bases outside the gene matches. CDR1 MNHNS and CDR2 SASEGT come from the germline V gene. CDR3 in DNA: TGTGCCAGCAGTGAAGAGGGGGCGCGGGATACGCAGTATTTT. This translates into CASSEEGARDTQYF.

J is TRBJ2-7 and V is TRBV12-3 or TRBV12-4, with D perhaps matching TRBD1 or TRBD2 (6 bases each). Trimming removed 7 bases from V and 2 bases from J, with 15 bases in between. This CDR3 comprises 14 residues. The CDR3 reads CASTIGGRPYEQYF. The CDR3 region has the DNA TGTGCCAGCACCATTGGGGGGCGCCCCTACGAGCAGTACTTC.